The clone carrying this T cell receptor beta chain has just one count. The table came from immunoSEQ multiplex PCR; TCRdb's copy has only in-frame clones and leaves some out. The sample shows about 500,000 clones, around 77% of them seen only once. Deletions cut 9 bases from V and 2 bases from J, with 20 bases between. The CDR3 contains 15 residues. CDR1 is MRHNA and CDR2 is SNTAGT in the germline V gene. The sample originates from a study of shared clonotypes between healthy human individuals. The specimen was PBMCs. The TCR was taken from a woman in her thirties or forties in good health. Some clones in this sample may be carry-over from other donors' samples. The chain recombines TRBV6-4 with TRBJ2-7; D is ambiguous. The CDR3 here is CASRRQGGDTYEQYF. CDR3 coding DNA: TGTGCCAGTAGAAGACAAGGTGGAGACACCTACGAGCAGTACTTC.